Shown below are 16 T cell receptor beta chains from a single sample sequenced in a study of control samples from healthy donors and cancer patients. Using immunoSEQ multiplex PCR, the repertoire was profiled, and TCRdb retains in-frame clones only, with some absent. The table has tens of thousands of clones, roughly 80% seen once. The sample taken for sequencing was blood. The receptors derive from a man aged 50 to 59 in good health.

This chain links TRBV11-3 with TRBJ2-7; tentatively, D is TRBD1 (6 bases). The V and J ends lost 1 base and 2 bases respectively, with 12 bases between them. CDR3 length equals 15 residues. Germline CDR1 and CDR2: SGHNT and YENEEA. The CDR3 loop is CASSLVRTATYEQYF. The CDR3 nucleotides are TGTGCCAGCAGCTTAGTCCGGACAGCCACCTACGAGCAGTACTTC.

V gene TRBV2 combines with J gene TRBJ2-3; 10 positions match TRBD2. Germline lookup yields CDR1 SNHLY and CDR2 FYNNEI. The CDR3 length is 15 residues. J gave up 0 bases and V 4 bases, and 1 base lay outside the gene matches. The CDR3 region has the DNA TGTGCCAGCAGTGTACTAGCGGGGAGCACAGATACGCAGTATTTT. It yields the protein CASSVLAGSTDTQYF.

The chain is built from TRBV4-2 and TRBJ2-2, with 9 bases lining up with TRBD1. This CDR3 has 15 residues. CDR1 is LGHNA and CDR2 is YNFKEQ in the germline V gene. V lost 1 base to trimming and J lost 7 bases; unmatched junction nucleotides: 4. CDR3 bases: TGTGCCAGCAGCCAAGGGGACAGGGAAGGCGGGGAGCTGTTTTTT. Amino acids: CASSQGDREGGELFF.

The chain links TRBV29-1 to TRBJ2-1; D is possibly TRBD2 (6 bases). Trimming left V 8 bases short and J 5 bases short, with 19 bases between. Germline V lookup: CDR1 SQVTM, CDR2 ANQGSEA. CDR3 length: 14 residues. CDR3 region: CSLPQRWGDNEQFF. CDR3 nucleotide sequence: TGCAGCCTCCCTCAGCGGTGGGGGGACAATGAGCAGTTCTTC.

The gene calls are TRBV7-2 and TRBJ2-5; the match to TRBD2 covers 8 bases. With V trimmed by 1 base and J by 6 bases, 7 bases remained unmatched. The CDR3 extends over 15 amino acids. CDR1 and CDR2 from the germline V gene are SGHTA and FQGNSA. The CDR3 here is CASSLVPGLEKTQYF. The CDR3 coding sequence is TGTGCCAGCAGCTTAGTTCCGGGACTAGAGAAGACCCAGTACTTC.

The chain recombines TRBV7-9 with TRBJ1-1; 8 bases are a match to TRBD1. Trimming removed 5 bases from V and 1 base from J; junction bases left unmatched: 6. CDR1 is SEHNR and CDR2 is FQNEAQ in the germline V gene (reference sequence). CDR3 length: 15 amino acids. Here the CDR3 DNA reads TGTGCCAGCAGCCTTACGACAGGGGCGAACACTGAAGCTTTCTTT. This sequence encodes CASSLTTGANTEAFF.

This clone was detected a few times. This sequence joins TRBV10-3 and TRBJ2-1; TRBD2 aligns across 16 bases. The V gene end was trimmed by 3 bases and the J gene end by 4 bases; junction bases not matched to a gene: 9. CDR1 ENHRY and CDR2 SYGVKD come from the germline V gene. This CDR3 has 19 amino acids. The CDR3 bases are TGTGCCATCAGTGACCACGGGACTAGCGGGAGGGCCGAGTACAATGAGCAGTTCTTC. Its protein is CAISDHGTSGRAEYNEQFF.

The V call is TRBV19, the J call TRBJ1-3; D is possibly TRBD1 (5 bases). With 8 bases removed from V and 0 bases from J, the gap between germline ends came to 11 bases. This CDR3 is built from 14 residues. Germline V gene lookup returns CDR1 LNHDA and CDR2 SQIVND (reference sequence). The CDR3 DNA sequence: TGTGCCAGTGGAGAGGGGTACTCTGGAAACACCATATATTTT. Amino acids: CASGEGYSGNTIYF.

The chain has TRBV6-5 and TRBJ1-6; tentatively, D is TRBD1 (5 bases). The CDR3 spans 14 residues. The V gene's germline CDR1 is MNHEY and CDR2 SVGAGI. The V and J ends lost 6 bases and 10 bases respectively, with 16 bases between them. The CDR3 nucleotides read TGTGCCAGCAGAAGCCAGGGTCGGGGCTCACCCCTCCACTTT. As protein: CASRSQGRGSPLHF.

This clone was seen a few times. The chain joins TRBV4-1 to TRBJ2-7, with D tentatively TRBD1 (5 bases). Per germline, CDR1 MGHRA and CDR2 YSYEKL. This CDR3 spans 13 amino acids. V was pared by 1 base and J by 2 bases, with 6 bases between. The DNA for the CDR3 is TGCGCCAGCAGCCAAGTACAGGCCTACGAGCAGTACTTC. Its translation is CASSQVQAYEQYF.

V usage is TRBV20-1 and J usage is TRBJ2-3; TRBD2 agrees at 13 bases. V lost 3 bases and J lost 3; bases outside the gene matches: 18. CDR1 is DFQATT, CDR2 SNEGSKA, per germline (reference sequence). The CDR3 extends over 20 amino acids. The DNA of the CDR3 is TGCAGTGCTAGTCACCCCTATCGGACTAGCGGGAGAGGGCGAACAGATACGCAGTATTTT. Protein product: CSASHPYRTSGRGRTDTQYF.

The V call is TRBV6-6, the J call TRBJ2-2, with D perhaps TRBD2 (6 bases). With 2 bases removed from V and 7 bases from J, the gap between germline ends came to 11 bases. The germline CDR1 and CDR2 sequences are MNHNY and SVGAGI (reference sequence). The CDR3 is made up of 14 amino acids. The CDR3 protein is CASSYGAGIGELFF. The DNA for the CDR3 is TGTGCCAGCAGTTACGGGGCGGGAATCGGGGAGCTGTTTTTT.

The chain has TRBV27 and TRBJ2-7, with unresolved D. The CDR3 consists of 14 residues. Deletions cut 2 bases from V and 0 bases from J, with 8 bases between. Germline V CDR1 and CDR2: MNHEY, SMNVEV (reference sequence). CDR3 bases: TGTGCCAGCAGTTTAATCAGCTCCTCCTACGAGCAGTACTTC. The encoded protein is CASSLISSSYEQYF.

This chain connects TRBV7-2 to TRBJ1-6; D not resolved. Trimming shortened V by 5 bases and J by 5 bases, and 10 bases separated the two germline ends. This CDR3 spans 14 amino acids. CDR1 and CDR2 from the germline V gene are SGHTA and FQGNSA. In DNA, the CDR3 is TGTGCCAGCAGCCCTTTCCTGAATAATTCACCCCTCCACTTT. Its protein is CASSPFLNNSPLHF.

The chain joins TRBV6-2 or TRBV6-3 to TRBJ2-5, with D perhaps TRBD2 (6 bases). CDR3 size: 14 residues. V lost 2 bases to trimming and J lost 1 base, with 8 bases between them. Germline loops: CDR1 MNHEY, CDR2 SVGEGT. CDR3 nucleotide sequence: TGTGCCAGCAGTTACGGAGGGATCCAAGAGACCCAGTACTTC. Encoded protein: CASSYGGIQETQYF.

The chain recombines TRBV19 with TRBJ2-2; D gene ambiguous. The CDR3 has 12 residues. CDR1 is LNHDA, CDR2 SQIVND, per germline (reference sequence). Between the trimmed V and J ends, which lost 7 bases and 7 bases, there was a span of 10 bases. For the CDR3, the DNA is TGTGCCAGTAATGGAAGGGTCGGGGAGCTGTTTTTT. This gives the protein CASNGRVGELFF.